Below are 20 T cell receptor beta chains sequenced from a single sample in a study of shared clonotypes between healthy human individuals. The protocol was immunoSEQ multiplex PCR, while the TCRdb copy is restricted to in-frame clones and leaves out a portion. This table holds over a million clones, roughly 97% found once. Sequencing was done on a sample of naive CD4+ T cells sorted from blood. Subset described: CD45RA+ positively selected. These TCRs come from a young man in good health.

The J gene is TRBJ1-2, the V gene TRBV30, with 12 bases identical to TRBD1. The CDR3 consists of 14 residues. J gave up 8 bases and V 0 bases, and 4 bases lay outside the gene matches. The germline CDR1 and CDR2 sequences are GTSNPN and SVGIG (reference sequence). The CDR3 protein is CAWSVGQGARGYTF. The CDR3 DNA sequence: TGTGCCTGGAGTGTGGGACAGGGGGCGCGCGGCTACACCTTC.

The gene calls are TRBV7-8 and TRBJ1-2; TRBD1 might be the D (5 bases). V was clipped by 3 bases and J by 2 bases, with 10 bases between them. There are 14 residues in the CDR3. Germline V gene sequence: CDR1 SGHVS, CDR2 FQNEAQ. CDR3 nucleotide sequence: TGTGCCAGCAGCTTCGGGGGGAGGAACTATGGCTACACCTTC. Its protein product is CASSFGGRNYGYTF. Looking up the rest from reference TRBV7-8 and TRBJ1-2 gives the full variable domain: GAGVSQSPRYKVAKRGQDVALRCDPISGHVSLFWYQQALGQGPEFLTYFQNEAQLDKSGLPSDRFFAERPEGSVSTLKIQRTQQEDSAVYLCASSFGGRNYGYTFGSGTRLTVV.

The chain carries TRBV28 and TRBJ2-3; 8 nucleotides line up with TRBD2. The J segment lost 2 bases and the V segment lost 2 bases, leaving 6 bases of the junction unmatched. Germline CDR1 and CDR2: MDHEN and SYDVKM. The CDR3 is 16 amino acids. The CDR3 nucleotides read TGTGCCAGCAGTTTAAGTACTAGCGGATACACAGATACGCAGTATTTT. Protein sequence: CASSLSTSGYTDTQYF.

The chain joins TRBV28 to TRBJ1-2; no firm D call. The CDR3 consists of 14 residues. CDR1 MDHEN and CDR2 SYDVKM come from the germline V gene. The V and J ends lost 1 base and 4 bases respectively, with 10 bases between them. The CDR3 DNA sequence: TGTGCCAGCAGTTTATCGTACAGTCCCTATGGCTACACCTTC. This codes for CASSLSYSPYGYTF.

The J gene is TRBJ2-3, the V gene TRBV2; D remains unclear. The CDR3 totals 16 residues. Germline CDR1 is SNHLY and CDR2 is FYNNEI. The germline V and J ends were trimmed by 5 bases and 4 bases, with 19 bases remaining between them. For the CDR3, the DNA is TGTGCCAGCAGTTTTATGAGACATGAGTTTGCAGATACGCAGTATTTT. This encodes CASSFMRHEFADTQYF.

This sequence joins TRBV5-5 and TRBJ2-1, with 11 positions matching TRBD2. Germline V gene data show CDR1 as SGHKS and CDR2 as YYEKEE (reference sequence). With V trimmed by 2 bases and J by 2 bases, 6 bases remained unmatched. The length of the CDR3 is 17 residues. CDR3 amino acids: CASSFGSTSGTYNEQFF. The CDR3 DNA reads as TGTGCCAGCAGCTTTGGTTCGACTAGCGGGACCTACAATGAGCAGTTCTTC. The whole variable domain, filled in from reference TRBV5-5 and TRBJ2-1, reads DAGVTQSPTHLIKTRGQQVTLRCSPISGHKSVSWYQQVLGQGPQFIFQYYEKEERGRGNFPDRFSARQFPNYSSELNVNALLLGDSALYLCASSFGSTSGTYNEQFFGPGTRLTVL.

The rearrangement uses TRBV19 and TRBJ2-6; D might be TRBD2 (5 bases). The germline V gene encodes CDR1 LNHDA and CDR2 SQIVND (reference sequence). Trimming removed 5 bases from V and 1 base from J, with 12 bases in between. The CDR3 sequence is 16 residues long. The CDR3 protein is CASSRSDLSGANVLTF. As DNA, the CDR3 is TGTGCCAGTAGTCGCTCGGACTTGTCTGGGGCCAACGTCCTGACTTTC.

V is TRBV6-1 and J is TRBJ2-1; the match to TRBD2 covers 7 bases. CDR3 size: 17 residues. V shed 2 bases and J 1 base; nucleotides not matched to a gene: 8. Germline CDR1 reads MNHNS; CDR2 reads SASEGT. CDR3 amino acids: CASSEFGGSDSYNEQFF. The CDR3 nucleotides are TGTGCCAGCAGTGAATTTGGCGGGAGTGATTCCTACAATGAGCAGTTCTTC.

The rearrangement joins TRBV23-1 to TRBJ2-3; 9 bases are shared with TRBD2. TRBV23-1 is an open reading frame whose function is uncertain. There are 22 residues in the CDR3. The junction had 22 bases not matched to a gene; V was cut back by 2 bases and J by 1 base. CDR3 amino acids: CASSQERPAGGLEMLGTDTQYF. The CDR3 DNA reads TGCGCCAGCAGTCAAGAGAGGCCCGCGGGAGGGCTCGAGATGTTAGGCACAGATACGCAGTATTTT.

The rearrangement joins TRBV5-1 to TRBJ2-2; a possible D gene is TRBD2 (6 bases). The length of the CDR3 is 15 residues. In germline, CDR1 is SGHRS, CDR2 YFSETQ. The V end was cut by 6 bases, the J end by 3 bases, with 15 bases between. CDR3 sequence: CASNGVAADTGELFF. CDR3 DNA sequence: TGCGCCAGCAACGGGGTAGCGGCAGACACCGGGGAGCTGTTTTTT.

Worth noting for this clone: The sample has other DNA sequences that encode this CDR3 too. This chain links TRBV6-1 with TRBJ1-3; possible D gene TRBD1, 5 bases. This CDR3 has 14 amino acids. Trimming took 0 bases from V and 4 from J, leaving 7 bases between them. Germline CDR1 and CDR2: MNHNS and SASEGT. This chain's CDR3 is CASSEAGTGNTIYF. In DNA, the CDR3 is TGTGCCAGCAGTGAAGCGGGGACCGGAAACACCATATATTTT.

The V gene is TRBV9, the J gene TRBJ1-5, with D maybe TRBD1 (5 bases). The germline V gene encodes CDR1 SGDLS and CDR2 YYNGEE. Trimming pared 0 bases from V and 9 bases from J, leaving 13 bases between. The CDR3 is 14 residues long. In nucleotides, the CDR3 is TGTGCCAGCAGCGTAGGGGCAGCGGGGGGGCCCCAGCATTTT. This gives the protein CASSVGAAGGPQHF.

About this clone: The sample has other DNA sequences that encode this CDR3 too. The chain recombines TRBV28 with TRBJ2-1; no firm D call. The CDR3 runs 12 residues. V shed 5 bases and J shed 2 bases, with 4 bases lying between them. Germline V gene lookup returns CDR1 MDHEN and CDR2 SYDVKM. In DNA form, the CDR3 reads TGTGCCAGCAGTCGAACCTACAATGAGCAGTTCTTC. The encoded protein is CASSRTYNEQFF.

This clone turned up a few times. The chain links TRBV28 to TRBJ2-7; unclear D gene. Trimming left V 8 bases short and J 3 bases short, with 11 bases between. CDR3 length: 12 amino acids. Germline V lookup: CDR1 MDHEN, CDR2 SYDVKM. The CDR3 bases are TGTGCCAGCGCACTAACCTTCTACGAGCAGTACTTC. Its translation is CASALTFYEQYF.

The chain couples TRBV2 to TRBJ2-2; 12 bases line up with TRBD2. Germline CDR1 and CDR2: SNHLY and FYNNEI. This CDR3 has 15 amino acids. Unmatched junction bases numbered 3, after V lost 6 bases and J lost 4 bases. CDR3 sequence: CASSASGRATGELFF. DNA for the CDR3: TGTGCCAGCAGCGCTAGCGGGAGGGCCACCGGGGAGCTGTTTTTT. The complete variable domain, with remaining parts taken from reference TRBV2 and TRBJ2-2, reads EPEVTQTPSHQVTQMGQEVILRCVPISNHLYFYWYRQILGQKVEFLVSFYNNEISEKSEIFDDQFSVERPDGSNFTLKIRSTKLEDSAMYFCASSASGRATGELFFGEGSRLTVL.

As regards this clone: The sample contains more than one DNA sequence encoding this CDR3. The rearrangement links TRBV27 to TRBJ2-7, with D possibly being TRBD1 (7 bases). The CDR3 contains 13 residues. CDR1 and CDR2 (germline): MNHEY, SMNVEV (reference sequence). V was clipped by 5 bases and J by 3 bases, with 11 bases between them. CDR3 nucleotide sequence: TGTGCCAGCAGTAGGCGGGACAGCTACGAGCAGTACTTC. Encoded protein: CASSRRDSYEQYF.

This chain links TRBV28 with TRBJ2-7; D gene ambiguous. This CDR3 has 12 amino acids. Germline values: CDR1 MDHEN, CDR2 SYDVKM. Trimming left V 5 bases short and J 4 bases short, with 9 bases between. Here the CDR3 reads CASSPLGYEQYF. CDR3 DNA sequence: TGTGCCAGCAGTCCGCTTGGGTACGAGCAGTACTTC.

The chain couples TRBV13 to TRBJ2-4, with TRBD1 identical over 8 bases. The CDR3 has 17 amino acids. V trimming: 3 bases; J trimming: 3 bases; junction bases outside the gene matches: 10. From germline, CDR1 is PRHDT and CDR2 FYEKMQ (reference sequence). The CDR3 protein is CASSFVPTGAGKNIQYF. For the CDR3, the DNA is TGTGCCAGCAGCTTTGTCCCGACAGGGGCAGGCAAAAACATTCAGTACTTC.

The CDR3 loop reads CASTAGRDRPYNEQFF. The CDR3 DNA reads TGTGCCAGTACCGCCGGCCGGGACAGACCCTACAATGAGCAGTTCTTC. V usage is TRBV19 and J usage is TRBJ2-1, with TRBD1 matching over 7 bases. V trimming: 7 bases; J trimming: 2 bases; junction bases outside the gene matches: 11. CDR3 length equals 16 residues. Looked up from germline, CDR1 is LNHDA and CDR2 is SQIVND (reference sequence).

The CDR3: CASSFSGQETQYF. The CDR3 nucleotides read TGTGCCAGCAGCTTTAGCGGGCAAGAGACCCAGTACTTC. The chain is built from TRBV7-2 and TRBJ2-5; 7 bases agree with TRBD2. V dropped 3 bases and J dropped 2; count of bases not matched to a gene: 0. This CDR3 is built from 13 residues. Germline V lookup: CDR1 SGHTA, CDR2 FQGNSA.